Listed here are 14 T cell receptor beta chains from one sample, sequenced in a study of CD8+ T cells in alopecia areata. Treatment reported: oral pan-JAK inhibitor, 5-10 mg twice daily. cDNA serving as the sequencing template came from extracted, reverse transcribed RNA. The table came from immunoSEQ multiplex PCR; TCRdb's copy has only in-frame clones and leaves some out. The sample carries 100,000 to 150,000 clones, around 63% recorded once. Sequenced here: CD4+ T cells sorted from blood, sampled at week 4, from a patient treated with tofacitinib. These receptors were collected from a human donor with alopecia areata.

To note about this clone: This same CDR3 is encoded by further DNA sequences in the sample. The chain is built from TRBV7-2 and TRBJ1-5; D is perhaps TRBD1 (5 bases). The germline CDR1 and CDR2 sequences are SGHTA and FQGNSA. Trimming stripped 6 bases from V and 5 bases from J, with 11 bases between. This CDR3 has 13 residues. Written as DNA, the CDR3 is TGTGCCAGCAGTCGGGACGGAGATCAGCCCCAGCATTTT. It specifies CASSRDGDQPQHF.

The chain combines TRBV7-8 with TRBJ1-2; 9 bases fit TRBD1. The CDR3 consists of 17 residues. Trimming at V came to 2 bases and at J to 4 bases, leaving 11 bases not matched to a gene. CDR1 is SGHVS, CDR2 FQNEAQ, per germline. The CDR3 loop is CASSLRRLGQGGYGYTF. CDR3 in DNA: TGTGCCAGCAGCTTACGGCGATTGGGACAGGGAGGCTATGGCTACACCTTC.

The chain couples TRBV10-3 to TRBJ2-4; 9 bases are a match to TRBD1. There are 13 residues in the CDR3. J was trimmed by 8 bases and V by 10 bases; bases with no gene match: 9. From germline, CDR1 is ENHRY and CDR2 SYGVKD. The CDR3 DNA reads TGTGCCAGCCGGACAGGGGAAGGGGACATTCAGTACTTC. Translating it yields CASRTGEGDIQYF.

The chain has TRBV11-2 and TRBJ2-2; D is unresolved. Trimming took 5 bases from V and 1 from J, leaving 5 bases between them. CDR3 length: 13 amino acids. Germline CDR1 and CDR2: SGHAT and FQNNGV. The chain's CDR3 is CASSRQNTGELFF. DNA of the CDR3: TGTGCCAGCAGCCGACAGAACACCGGGGAGCTGTTTTTT.

This chain links TRBV7-2 with TRBJ1-2; D remains ambiguous. The V gene's germline CDR1 is SGHTA and CDR2 FQGNSA. V was pared by 4 bases and J by 4 bases, with 7 bases between. The CDR3 totals 12 residues. CDR3 loop: CASSSTFYGYTF. CDR3 DNA sequence: TGTGCCAGCAGCTCCACTTTCTATGGCTACACCTTC.

The table lists this clone with a count of one. The genes are TRBV27 and TRBJ1-2, with 9 bases fitting TRBD1. Germline V gives CDR1 MNHEY, CDR2 SMNVEV (reference sequence). CDR3 length equals 14 residues. V lost 8 bases to trimming and J lost 5 bases; unmatched junction nucleotides: 9. Written as DNA, the CDR3 is TGTGCCAGCTCTTCAGCGGGACAGGGTTATGGCTACACCTTC. Its translation is CASSSAGQGYGYTF.

This rearrangement joins TRBV19 to TRBJ2-1; D unresolved. Germline V CDR1 and CDR2: LNHDA, SQIVND (reference sequence). The CDR3 is 15 residues long. V shed 1 base and J shed 3 bases, with 10 bases lying between them. Written as DNA, the CDR3 is TGTGCCAGTAGTATAGCAAAGGGATTCTACAATGAGCAGTTCTTC. It specifies CASSIAKGFYNEQFF.

This chain joins TRBV5-1 and TRBJ2-5; tentatively, D is TRBD1 (5 bases). Germline V gene data show CDR1 as SGHRS and CDR2 as YFSETQ. V was trimmed by 0 bases and J by 7 bases, leaving 10 bases between them. The CDR3 sequence is 13 residues long. CDR3 sequence reads: CASSLDGQGTQYF. Here the CDR3 DNA reads TGCGCCAGCAGCTTGGACGGGCAGGGGACCCAGTACTTC.

The DNA for the CDR3 is TGTGCCAGCAGCGTGAGTACGAACTATCGCGGGGAGGGAAATGAGCAGTTCTTC. Amino acids: CASSVSTNYRGEGNEQFF. V and J are TRBV9 and TRBJ2-1; TRBD2 matches 7 bases. The germline CDR1 and CDR2 sequences are SGDLS and YYNGEE. The CDR3 contains 18 residues. V was pared by 2 bases and J by 7 bases, with 18 bases of the junction left unmatched. Based on the CDR3 plus reference TRBV9 and TRBJ2-1, the full variable domain is DSGVTQTPKHLITATGQRVTLRCSPRSGDLSVYWYQQSLDQGLQFLIQYYNGEERAKGNILERFSAQQFPDLHSELNLSSLELGDSALYFCASSVSTNYRGEGNEQFFGPGTRLTVL.

The chain carries TRBV5-6 and TRBJ1-2, with 7 positions matching TRBD1. CDR1 SGHDT and CDR2 YYEEEE come from the germline V gene. The CDR3 length is 14 residues. Trimming removed 0 bases from V and 6 bases from J; junction bases left unmatched: 5. The CDR3 reads CASSLARQGHGYTF. The CDR3 DNA sequence: TGTGCCAGCAGCTTGGCCCGACAGGGCCATGGCTACACCTTC. Using reference TRBV5-6 and TRBJ1-2 for the parts outside the CDR3, the full variable domain is DAGVTQSPTHLIKTRGQQVTLRCSPKSGHDTVSWYQQALGQGPQFIFQYYEEEERQRGNFPDRFSGHQFPNYSSELNVNALLLGDSALYLCASSLARQGHGYTFGSGTRLTVV.

This clone has more than one count but fewer than ten. In DNA form, the CDR3 reads TGCAGCGTTGACGGGCAGGGGGGCCCCTATGGCTACACCTTC. It specifies CSVDGQGGPYGYTF. The gene calls are TRBV29-1 and TRBJ1-2; 7 bases are a match to TRBD1. Germline V lookup: CDR1 SQVTM, CDR2 ANQGSEA. CDR3 length equals 14 residues. Trimming cost V 3 bases and J 4 bases; bases outside gene matches: 8.

The CDR3 sequence is CAWSIIAGLGTDTQYF. The CDR3 DNA sequence: TGTGCCTGGAGTATCATAGCGGGCCTGGGTACAGATACGCAGTATTTT. The rearrangement links TRBV30 to TRBJ2-3, with 7 bases that match TRBD2. The CDR3 is 16 amino acids. Trimming at V came to 2 bases and at J to 3 bases, leaving 11 bases not matched to a gene. Germline-derived CDR1 and CDR2 are GTSNPN and SVGIG (reference sequence). The full variable domain, its missing parts supplied by reference TRBV30 and TRBJ2-3, is SQTIHQWPATLVQPVGSPLSLECTVEGTSNPNLYWYRQAAGRGLQLLFYSVGIGQISSEVPQNLSASRPQDRQFILSSKKLLLSDSGFYLCAWSIIAGLGTDTQYFGPGTRLTVL.

This sequence joins TRBV29-1 and TRBJ1-4; no reliable D call. The V end lost 4 bases, the J end lost 3 bases, and 6 bases lay between the germline ends. The germline CDR1 and CDR2 sequences are SQVTM and ANQGSEA. The CDR3 totals 12 residues. CDR3 residues: CSVVTANEKLFF. Here the CDR3 DNA reads TGCAGCGTTGTGACTGCTAATGAAAAACTGTTTTTT. Filled out from reference TRBV29-1 and TRBJ1-4, the complete variable domain reads SAVISQKPSRDICQRGTSLTIQCQVDSQVTMMFWYRQQPGQSLTLIATANQGSEATYESGFVIDKFPISRPNLTFSTLTVSNMSPEDSSIYLCSVVTANEKLFFGSGTQLSVL.

This clone was observed a handful of times. The chain recombines TRBV11-1 with TRBJ2-7, with D possibly matching TRBD2 (5 bases). With 2 bases removed from V and 2 bases from J, the gap between germline ends came to 7 bases. This CDR3 region has 13 residues. Germline V gene data show CDR1 as SGHAT and CDR2 as FQDESV (reference sequence). The CDR3 region is CASSLSGPYEQYF. The CDR3 DNA is TGTGCCAGCAGCTTAAGCGGTCCCTACGAGCAGTACTTC.